This T cell receptor (beta chain) was documented in a study of CD8 T cells in Susac syndrome. Controls were healthy donors chosen to match patients in age and sex. Germline CDR1 MRHNA, CDR2 SNTAGT. CDR3 length: 18 residues. Trimming took 7 bases from V and 1 from J; bases not matched to a gene: 13. Random hexamers served to reverse transcribe about 0.5 to 1 ug RNA. TCRdb recomputed calls from the immunoSEQ multiplex PCR reads with MiXCR, one row per CDR3 protein. Here the sample spans about 120,000 distinct CDR3 sequences, just under 95% being singletons. This clonotype was seen once. The receptor was isolated from a human donor in good health. The sample comprised CD8+ T cells from PBMCs. The chain combines TRBV6-4 with TRBJ2-1, with 10 bases aligning to TRBD2. DNA of the CDR3: TGTGCCAGCACCAGGCTAGCGGGGGCCATCGGGTCCTACAATGAGCAGTTCTTC. This sequence encodes CASTRLAGAIGSYNEQFF.